This T cell receptor (beta chain) derives from a study of blood T cell repertoires in COVID-19. As processed by the authors: Counts of nucleated cells, estimated from reference gene primer amplification, were obtained. Libraries were prepared by immunoSEQ multiplex PCR; TCRdb keeps only in-frame clonotypes and omits some of them. The DNA was the basis for D and trimming; V, J and clone size are from that table. The data show about 80,000 clones, with 90% seen just once and more than 3.5% held by the top ten. The V and J ends lost 3 bases and 3 bases respectively, with 12 bases between them. The CDR3 has 14 residues. Germline V gene lookup returns CDR1 MGHRA and CDR2 YSYEKL.

The receptor comes from a woman older than 75 with active or convalescent COVID-19. Sequences were obtained from peripheral blood. This sequence joins TRBV4-1 and TRBJ2-7, with a weak D call TRBD1 (6 bases). CDR3 in amino acids: CASSHPDSYYEQYF. CDR3 coding DNA: TGCGCCAGCAGCCACCCGGACAGCTACTACGAGCAGTACTTC.